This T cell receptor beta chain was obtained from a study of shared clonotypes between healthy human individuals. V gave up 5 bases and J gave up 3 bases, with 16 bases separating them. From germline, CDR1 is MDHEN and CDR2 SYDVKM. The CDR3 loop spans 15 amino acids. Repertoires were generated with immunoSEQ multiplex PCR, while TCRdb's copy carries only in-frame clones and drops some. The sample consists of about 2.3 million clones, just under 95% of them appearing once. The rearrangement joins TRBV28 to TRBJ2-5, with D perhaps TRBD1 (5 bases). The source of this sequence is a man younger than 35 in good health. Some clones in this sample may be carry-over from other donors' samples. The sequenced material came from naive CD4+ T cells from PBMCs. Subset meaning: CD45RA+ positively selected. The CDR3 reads CASSPTGRVKETQYF. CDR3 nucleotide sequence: TGTGCCAGCAGTCCCACAGGAAGGGTCAAAGAGACCCAGTACTTC.